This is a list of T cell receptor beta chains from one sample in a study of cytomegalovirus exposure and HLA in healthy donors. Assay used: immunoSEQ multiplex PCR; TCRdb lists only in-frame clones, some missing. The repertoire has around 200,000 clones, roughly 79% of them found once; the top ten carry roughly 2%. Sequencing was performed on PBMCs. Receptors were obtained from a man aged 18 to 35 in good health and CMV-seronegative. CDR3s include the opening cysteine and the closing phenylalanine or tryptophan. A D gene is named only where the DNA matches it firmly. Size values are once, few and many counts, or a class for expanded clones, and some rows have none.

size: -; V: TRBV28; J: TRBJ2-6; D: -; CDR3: CASSLWSSGANVLTF; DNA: TGTGCCAGCAGTTTATGGAGCTCTGGGGCCAACGTCCTGACTTTC
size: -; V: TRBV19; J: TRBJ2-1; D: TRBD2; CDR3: CASSIASSGVFGNEQFF; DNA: TGTGCCAGTAGTATAGCGTCTAGCGGGGTGTTCGGTAATGAGCAGTTCTTC
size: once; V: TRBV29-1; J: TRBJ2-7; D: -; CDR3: CSVQGLSYEQYF; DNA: TGCAGCGTTCAGGGCCTCTCCTACGAGCAGTACTTC
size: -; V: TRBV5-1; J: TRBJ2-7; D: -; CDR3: CASSLGRDSRTYEQYF; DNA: TGCGCCAGCAGCTTGGGCCGTGATAGCCGAACCTACGAGCAGTACTTC
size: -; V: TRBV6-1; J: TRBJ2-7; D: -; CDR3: CASSIRQYEQYF; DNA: TGTGCCAGCAGTATAAGACAGTACGAGCAGTACTTC
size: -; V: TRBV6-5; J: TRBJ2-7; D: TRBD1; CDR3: CASSLRQGQGYEQYF; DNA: TGTGCCAGCAGTTTAAGGCAGGGACAGGGGTACGAGCAGTACTTC
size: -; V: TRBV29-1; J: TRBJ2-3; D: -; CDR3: CSVGTRGGDTQYF; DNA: TGCAGCGTTGGTACTAGGGGAGGTGATACGCAGTATTTT
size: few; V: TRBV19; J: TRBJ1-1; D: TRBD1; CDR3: CASSETGLDTEAFF; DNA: TGTGCCAGTAGTGAGACAGGGCTCGACACTGAAGCTTTCTTT
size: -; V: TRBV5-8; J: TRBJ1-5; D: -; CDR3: CASSLRQGNQPQHF; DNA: TGTGCCAGCAGCTTACGACAGGGCAATCAGCCCCAGCATTTT
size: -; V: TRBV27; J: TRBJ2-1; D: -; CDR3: CASRLHWTENDNEQFF; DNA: TGTGCCAGCAGGCTTCATTGGACAGAGAACGACAATGAGCAGTTCTTC
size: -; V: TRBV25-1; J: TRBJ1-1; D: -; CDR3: CASAVAQNTEAFF; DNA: TGTGCCAGCGCCGTAGCCCAGAACACTGAAGCTTTCTTT
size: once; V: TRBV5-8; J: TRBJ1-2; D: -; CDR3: CASSFAGNYGYTF; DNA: TGTGCCAGCAGCTTCGCAGGAAACTATGGCTACACCTTC
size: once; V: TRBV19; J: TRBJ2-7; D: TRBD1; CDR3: CASTDRDSYEQYF; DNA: TGTGCCAGTACGGACAGGGACTCCTACGAGCAGTACTTC
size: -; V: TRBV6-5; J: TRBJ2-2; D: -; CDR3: CASSHDIFSGELFF; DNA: TGTGCCAGCAGTCACGACATCTTCTCTGGGGAGCTGTTTTTT
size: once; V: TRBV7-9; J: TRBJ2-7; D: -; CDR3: CASSLSRGYEQYF; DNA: TGTGCCAGCAGCTTAAGCCGCGGATACGAGCAGTACTTC
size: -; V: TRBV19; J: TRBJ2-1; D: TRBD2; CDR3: CASSTGTSGKSYNEQFF; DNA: TGTGCCAGTAGTACCGGGACTAGCGGGAAGTCCTACAATGAGCAGTTCTTC
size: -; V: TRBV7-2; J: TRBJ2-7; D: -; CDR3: CASSPIAAVSYEQYF; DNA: TGTGCCAGCAGCCCTATCGCGGCAGTTTCCTACGAGCAGTACTTC
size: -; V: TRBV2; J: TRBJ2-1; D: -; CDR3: CASSEGTGGYNEQFF; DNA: TGTGCCAGCAGTGAAGGGACAGGAGGGTACAATGAGCAGTTCTTC
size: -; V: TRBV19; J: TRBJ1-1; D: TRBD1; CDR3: CASKYRGQGSTEAFF; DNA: TGTGCCAGTAAATACAGGGGGCAAGGTAGCACTGAAGCTTTCTTT
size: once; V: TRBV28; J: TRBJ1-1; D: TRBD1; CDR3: CASSLGRGLRVAFF; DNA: TGTGCCAGCAGTTTGGGCAGGGGGCTGAGGGTAGCTTTCTTT
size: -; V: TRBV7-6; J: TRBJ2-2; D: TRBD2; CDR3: CASSPTTGLAGGTRTGELFF; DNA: TGTGCCAGCAGCCCCACCACAGGACTAGCGGGAGGAACGAGGACCGGGGAGCTGTTTTTT
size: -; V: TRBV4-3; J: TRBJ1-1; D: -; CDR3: CASSQRGYTEAFF; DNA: TGCGCCAGCAGCCAACGGGGGTACACTGAAGCTTTCTTT
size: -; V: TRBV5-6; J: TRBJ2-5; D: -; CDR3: CASSRTKETQYF; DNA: TGTGCCAGCAGCCGGACAAAAGAGACCCAGTACTTC
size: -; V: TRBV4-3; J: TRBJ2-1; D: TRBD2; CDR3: CASSPPGLAGANEQFF; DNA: TGCGCCAGCAGCCCTCCGGGACTAGCGGGAGCGAATGAGCAGTTCTTC
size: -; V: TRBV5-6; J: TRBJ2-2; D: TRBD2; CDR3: CASSLERGNGELFF; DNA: TGTGCCAGCAGCTTGGAGCGGGGTAACGGGGAGCTGTTTTTT
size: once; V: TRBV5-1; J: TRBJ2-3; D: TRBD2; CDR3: CASSPGAGETDTQYF; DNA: TGCGCCAGCAGCCCCGGTGCGGGGGAGACAGATACGCAGTATTTT
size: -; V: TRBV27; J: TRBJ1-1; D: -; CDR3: CASGLTGMGTEAFF; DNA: TGTGCCAGCGGATTGACGGGGATGGGAACTGAAGCTTTCTTT
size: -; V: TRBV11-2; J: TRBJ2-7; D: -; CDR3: CASSHFEEQYF; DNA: TGTGCCAGCAGCCACTTTGAGGAGCAGTACTTC
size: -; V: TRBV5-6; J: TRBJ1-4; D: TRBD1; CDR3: CASSPGQGEKLFF; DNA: TGTGCCAGCAGCCCGGGACAGGGAGAAAAACTGTTTTTT
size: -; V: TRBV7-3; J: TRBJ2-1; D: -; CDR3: CASSLTAGSEQFF; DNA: TGTGCCAGCAGCTTAACAGCTGGGAGTGAGCAGTTCTTC
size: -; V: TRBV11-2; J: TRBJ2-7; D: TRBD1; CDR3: CASSSGQGNWYEQYF; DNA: TGTGCCAGCAGCTCCGGACAGGGAAATTGGTACGAGCAGTACTTC
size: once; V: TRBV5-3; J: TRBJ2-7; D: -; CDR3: CARSDDSYEQYF; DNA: TGTGCCAGAAGCGACGACAGCTACGAGCAGTACTTC
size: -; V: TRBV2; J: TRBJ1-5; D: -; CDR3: CASRDTGSNQPQHF; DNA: TGTGCCAGCAGGGATACAGGGAGCAATCAGCCCCAGCATTTT
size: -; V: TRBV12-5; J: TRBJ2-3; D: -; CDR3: CASGQRGGIIRDTQYF; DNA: TGTGCTAGTGGTCAAAGGGGGGGAATCATAAGAGATACGCAGTATTTT
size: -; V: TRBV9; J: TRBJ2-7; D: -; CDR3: CASAAHLGGEQYF; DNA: TGTGCCAGCGCGGCCCACCTGGGAGGAGAGCAGTACTTC
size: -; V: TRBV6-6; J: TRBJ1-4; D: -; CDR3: CASSYSRGSDEKLFF; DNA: TGTGCCAGCAGTTACTCGAGAGGGTCCGATGAAAAACTGTTTTTT
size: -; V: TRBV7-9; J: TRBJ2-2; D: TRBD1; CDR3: CASHLFKGTGVTGELFF; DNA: TGTGCCAGCCATTTGTTTAAGGGGACAGGTGTCACCGGGGAGCTGTTTTTT
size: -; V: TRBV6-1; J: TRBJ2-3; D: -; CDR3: CASSELDQRVLGDHTQYF; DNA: TGTGCCAGCAGTGAACTAGACCAGCGGGTGTTGGGAGACCATACGCAGTATTTT
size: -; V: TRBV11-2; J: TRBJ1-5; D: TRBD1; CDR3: CASSGVAGGDQPQHF; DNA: TGTGCCAGCAGCGGAGTGGCAGGGGGAGATCAGCCCCAGCATTTT
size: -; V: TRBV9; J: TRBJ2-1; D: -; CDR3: CASSVALDEQFF; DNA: TGTGCCAGCAGCGTAGCCTTAGATGAGCAGTTCTTC
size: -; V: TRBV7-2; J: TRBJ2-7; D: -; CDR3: CASSLGDLAPSSYEQYF; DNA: TGTGCCAGCAGCTTAGGGGATCTAGCGCCGAGCTCCTACGAGCAGTACTTC
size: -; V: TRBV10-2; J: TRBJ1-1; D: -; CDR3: CASSARGIGNTEAFF; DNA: TGCGCCAGCAGTGCCCGGGGAATAGGGAACACTGAAGCTTTCTTT
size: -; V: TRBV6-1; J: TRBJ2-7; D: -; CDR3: CASSGSVSYEQYF; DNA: TGTGCCAGCAGTGGTAGCGTCTCCTACGAGCAGTACTTC
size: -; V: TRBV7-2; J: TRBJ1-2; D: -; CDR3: CASSPRGGGSNYGYTF; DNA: TGTGCCAGCAGCCCCCGCGGGGGGGGTTCTAACTATGGCTACACCTTC
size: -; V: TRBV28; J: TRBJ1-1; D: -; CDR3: CASSLGRETEAFF; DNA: TGTGCCAGCAGTTTGGGCAGGGAAACTGAAGCTTTCTTT
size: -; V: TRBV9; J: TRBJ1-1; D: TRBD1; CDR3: CASSGRDSLNTEAFF; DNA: TGTGCCAGCAGCGGTCGGGACAGCTTGAACACTGAAGCTTTCTTT
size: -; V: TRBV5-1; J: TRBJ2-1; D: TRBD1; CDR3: CASSSGGSYNEQFF; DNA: TGCGCCAGCAGCTCAGGGGGCTCCTACAATGAGCAGTTCTTC
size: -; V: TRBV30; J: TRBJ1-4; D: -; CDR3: CAWSVPGGFTNEKLFF; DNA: TGTGCCTGGAGTGTACCCGGAGGATTCACTAATGAAAAACTGTTTTTT
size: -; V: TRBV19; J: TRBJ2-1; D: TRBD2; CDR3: CASSPHHDGRPYNEQFF; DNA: TGTGCCAGTAGTCCCCACCACGACGGGAGGCCATACAATGAGCAGTTCTTC
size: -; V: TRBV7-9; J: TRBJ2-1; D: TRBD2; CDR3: CASSPSLTSGSNEQFF; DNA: TGTGCCAGCAGCCCCTCCCTGACTAGCGGGAGTAATGAGCAGTTCTTC
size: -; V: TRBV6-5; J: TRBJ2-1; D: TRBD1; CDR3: CASSSPGTVLHEQFF; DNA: TGTGCCAGCAGTTCCCCCGGGACAGTACTCCATGAGCAGTTCTTC
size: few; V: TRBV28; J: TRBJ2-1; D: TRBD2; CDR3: CASKRTSGNYEQFF; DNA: TGTGCCAGCAAGAGGACTAGCGGGAACTATGAGCAGTTCTTC
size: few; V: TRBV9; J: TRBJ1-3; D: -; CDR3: CASSVDMWSSGNTIYF; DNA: TGTGCCAGCAGCGTAGATATGTGGAGCTCTGGAAACACCATATATTTT
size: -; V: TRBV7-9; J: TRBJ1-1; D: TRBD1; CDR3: CASSTTFGQGGTEAFF; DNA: TGTGCCAGCAGCACAACCTTTGGACAGGGGGGGACTGAAGCTTTCTTT
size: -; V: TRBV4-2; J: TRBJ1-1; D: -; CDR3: CASSFRQAAEAFF; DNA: TGTGCCAGCAGCTTTCGACAGGCCGCTGAAGCTTTCTTT
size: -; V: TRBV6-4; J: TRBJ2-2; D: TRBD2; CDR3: CASRRGLAGSPSGELFF; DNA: TGTGCCAGCAGGCGCGGACTAGCGGGGTCACCGTCCGGGGAGCTGTTTTTT
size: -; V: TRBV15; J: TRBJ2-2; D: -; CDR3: CATSRDYGGNTGELFF; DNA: TGTGCCACCAGCAGAGATTACGGGGGTAACACCGGGGAGCTGTTTTTT